The rows below give T cell receptor beta chains drawn from one sample of a study of blood T cell repertoires in COVID-19. Using immunoSEQ multiplex PCR, the repertoire was profiled, and TCRdb retains in-frame clones only, with some absent. The data contain 180,000 or so clones, approximately 80% of them singletons. The specimen was PBMCs or T cells enriched from blood (not recorded which). The receptors here all came from a woman aged 55 to 70 who had recovered from COVID-19. Each CDR3 is given with its conserved first and last residue. The order of the fields is V gene, CDR3 length, J gene, CDR3 protein.

V: TRBV10-2; length: 12; J: TRBJ2-7; CDR3: CASRAGASEQYF
V: TRBV19; length: 14; J: TRBJ1-2; CDR3: CASSIVGLPYGYTF
V: TRBV2; length: 14; J: TRBJ2-1; CDR3: CASTGDSSYNEQFF
V: TRBV27; length: 14; J: TRBJ2-7; CDR3: CASSLGTGLYEQYF
V: TRBV7-9; length: 13; J: TRBJ1-2; CDR3: CASSSGAGELWTF
V: TRBV19; length: 13; J: TRBJ2-7; CDR3: CASSTRLYYEQYF
V: TRBV27; length: 15; J: TRBJ2-7; CDR3: CASRKPGQGRYEQYF
V: TRBV12-5; length: 14; J: TRBJ2-3; CDR3: CASGLGQSTDTQYF
V: TRBV6-5; length: 15; J: TRBJ1-4; CDR3: CASRPPGAANEKLFF
V: TRBV9; length: 16; J: TRBJ1-3; CDR3: CASSPRGTPEGNTIYF
V: TRBV6-1; length: 14; J: TRBJ1-3; CDR3: CASSESLYGNTIYF
V: TRBV24-1; length: 13; J: TRBJ2-1; CDR3: CATSEPDRGKQFF
V: TRBV7-3; length: 16; J: TRBJ2-2; CDR3: CASSPGEIRTTGELFF
V: TRBV2; length: 13; J: TRBJ1-4; CDR3: CASIRGTNEKLFF
V: TRBV6-4; length: 13; J: TRBJ1-2; CDR3: CASRITGTGGYTF
V: TRBV20-1; length: 12; J: TRBJ1-5; CDR3: CSASPPGKPQHF
V: TRBV5-1; length: 14; J: TRBJ2-2; CDR3: CASSLGQDAGELFF
V: TRBV3-1/TRBV3-2; length: 13; J: TRBJ2-3; CDR3: CASSQASTDTQYF
V: TRBV7-2; length: 13; J: TRBJ2-5; CDR3: CASSRGQQETQYF
V: TRBV5-4; length: 14; J: TRBJ1-1; CDR3: CASSLQGWKTEAFF
V: TRBV28; length: 15; J: TRBJ2-7; CDR3: CASSLEREAAYEQYF
V: TRBV27; length: 16; J: TRBJ1-6; CDR3: CASRRVSGAGSGRLHF
V: TRBV4-1; length: 15; J: TRBJ2-3; CDR3: CASSLGRPSTDTQYF
V: TRBV5-4; length: 15; J: TRBJ1-2; CDR3: CASSLEGQGAGGYTF
V: TRBV6-1; length: 18; J: TRBJ2-2; CDR3: CASSELGSLAGDTGELFF
V: TRBV5-6; length: 14; J: TRBJ1-2; CDR3: CASSLSGTPYGYTF
V: TRBV19; length: 12; J: TRBJ2-2; CDR3: CASSIGPGELFF
V: TRBV10-1; length: 14; J: TRBJ2-7; CDR3: CASSRGLAGDEQYF
V: TRBV5-1; length: 14; J: TRBJ2-2; CDR3: CASRWGQGSGELFF
V: TRBV5-1; length: 13; J: TRBJ2-5; CDR3: CASSFPFQETQYF
V: TRBV29-1; length: 14; J: TRBJ1-5; CDR3: CSVATGSGNQPQHF
V: TRBV7-9; length: 17; J: TRBJ2-1; CDR3: CASSRPDRGPLYNEQFF
V: TRBV5-1; length: 14; J: TRBJ2-3; CDR3: CASSEGLGADTQYF
V: TRBV6-5; length: 14; J: TRBJ1-6; CDR3: CASHRQASGSPLHF
V: TRBV30; length: 15; J: TRBJ2-1; CDR3: CASSGGTQFYNEQFF
V: TRBV30; length: 12; J: TRBJ2-5; CDR3: CAWQGLEETQYF
V: TRBV7-8; length: 15; J: TRBJ1-1; CDR3: CASSPRGGKDTEAFF
V: TRBV4-2; length: 13; J: TRBJ1-4; CDR3: CASSQDFNEKLFF
V: TRBV4-1; length: 15; J: TRBJ1-2; CDR3: CASSQGGGVNYGYTF
V: TRBV7-2; length: 15; J: TRBJ2-5; CDR3: CASSSRGWYQETQYF
V: TRBV5-4; length: 16; J: TRBJ2-3; CDR3: CASSLVAGGRVNTQYF
V: TRBV5-1; length: 17; J: TRBJ2-7; CDR3: CASSTGLAGGLGYEQYF
V: TRBV28; length: 19; J: TRBJ2-3; CDR3: CASSLWVGRQGISTDTQYF
V: TRBV5-6; length: 14; J: TRBJ2-7; CDR3: CASSDSDRAYEQYF
V: TRBV10-3; length: 13; J: TRBJ1-2; CDR3: CAISETRDYGYTF
V: TRBV5-1; length: 13; J: TRBJ1-2; CDR3: CASSDRVGYGYTF
V: TRBV7-2; length: 13; J: TRBJ2-4; CDR3: CASSLNSLNIQYF
V: TRBV5-1; length: 15; J: TRBJ2-5; CDR3: CASSAVRSGQETQYF
V: TRBV18; length: 15; J: TRBJ1-5; CDR3: CASSGDRGGNQPQHF
V: TRBV4-2; length: 13; J: TRBJ1-2; CDR3: CASGQGGGYGYTF
V: TRBV28; length: 13; J: TRBJ1-5; CDR3: CASSFNRDQPQHF